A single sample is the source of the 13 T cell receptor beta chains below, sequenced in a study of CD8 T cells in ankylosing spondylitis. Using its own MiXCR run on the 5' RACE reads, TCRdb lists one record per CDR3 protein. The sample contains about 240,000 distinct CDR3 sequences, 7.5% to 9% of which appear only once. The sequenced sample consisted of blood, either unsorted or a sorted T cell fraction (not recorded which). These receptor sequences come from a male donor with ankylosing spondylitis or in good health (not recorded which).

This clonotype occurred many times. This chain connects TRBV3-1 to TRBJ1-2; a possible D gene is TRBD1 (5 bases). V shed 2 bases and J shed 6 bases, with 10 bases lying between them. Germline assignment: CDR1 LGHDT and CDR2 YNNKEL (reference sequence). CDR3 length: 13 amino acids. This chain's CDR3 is CASSQLTGDGYTF. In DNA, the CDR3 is TGTGCCAGCAGCCAATTGACGGGGGATGGCTACACCTTC.

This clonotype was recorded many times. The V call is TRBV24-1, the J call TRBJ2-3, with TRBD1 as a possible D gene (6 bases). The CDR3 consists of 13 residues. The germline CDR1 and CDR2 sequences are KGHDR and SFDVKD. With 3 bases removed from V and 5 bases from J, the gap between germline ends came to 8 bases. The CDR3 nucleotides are TGTGCCACCAGTGATCTACAGGGAGATACGCAGTATTTT. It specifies CATSDLQGDTQYF.

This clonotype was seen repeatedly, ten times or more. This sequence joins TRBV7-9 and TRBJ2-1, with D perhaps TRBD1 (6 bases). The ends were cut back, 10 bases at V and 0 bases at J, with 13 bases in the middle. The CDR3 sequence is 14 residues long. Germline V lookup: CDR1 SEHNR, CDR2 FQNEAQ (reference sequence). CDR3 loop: CATPADSSYNEQFF. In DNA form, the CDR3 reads TGTGCCACCCCAGCGGACAGCTCCTACAATGAGCAGTTCTTC.

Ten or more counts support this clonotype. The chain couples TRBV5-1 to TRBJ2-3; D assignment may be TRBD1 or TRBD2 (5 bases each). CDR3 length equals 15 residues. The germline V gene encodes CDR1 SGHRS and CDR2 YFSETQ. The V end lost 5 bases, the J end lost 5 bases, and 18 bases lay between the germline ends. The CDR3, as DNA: TGCGCCAGCAGTTTGATAGGGGTAGGAGGAGATACGCAGTATTTT. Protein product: CASSLIGVGGDTQYF. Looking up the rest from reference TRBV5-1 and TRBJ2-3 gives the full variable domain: KAGVTQTPRYLIKTRGQQVTLSCSPISGHRSVSWYQQTPGQGLQFLFEYFSETQRNKGNFPGRFSGRQFSNSRSEMNVSTLELGDSALYLCASSLIGVGGDTQYFGPGTRLTVL.

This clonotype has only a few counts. CDR3 nucleotides: TGTGCCAGCAGCTTGGGTGGCGGGACGCCTTACGAGCAGTACTTC. Translation gives CASSLGGGTPYEQYF. V is TRBV5-8 and J is TRBJ2-7, with D tentatively TRBD2 (6 bases). CDR1 is SGHTS and CDR2 is YDEGEE in the germline V gene. This CDR3 comprises 15 residues. Trimming pared 0 bases from V and 4 bases from J, leaving 14 bases between.

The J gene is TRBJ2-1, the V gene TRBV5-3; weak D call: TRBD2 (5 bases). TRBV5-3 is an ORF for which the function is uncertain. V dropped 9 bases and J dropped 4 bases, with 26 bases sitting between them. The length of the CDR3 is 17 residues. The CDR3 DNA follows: TGTGCCACTACGCCGCGCTGGTTTTCAGGCGGGTACAATGAGCAGTTCTTC. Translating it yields CATTPRWFSGGYNEQFF.

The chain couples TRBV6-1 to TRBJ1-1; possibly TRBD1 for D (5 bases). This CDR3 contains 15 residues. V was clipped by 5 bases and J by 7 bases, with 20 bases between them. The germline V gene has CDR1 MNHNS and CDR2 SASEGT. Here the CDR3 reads CASSQRPGWVGEAFF. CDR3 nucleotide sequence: TGTGCCAGCAGTCAGAGGCCAGGGTGGGTCGGTGAAGCTTTCTTT.

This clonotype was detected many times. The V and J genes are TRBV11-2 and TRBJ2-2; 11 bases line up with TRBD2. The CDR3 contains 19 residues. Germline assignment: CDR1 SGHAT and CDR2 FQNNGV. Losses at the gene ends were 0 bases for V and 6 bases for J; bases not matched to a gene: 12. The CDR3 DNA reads TGTGCCAGCAGCTTAGATCCGGGACTAGCGGAGCTCGGATCCGGGGAGCTGTTTTTT. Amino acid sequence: CASSLDPGLAELGSGELFF. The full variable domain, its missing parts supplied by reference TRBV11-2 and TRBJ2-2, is EAGVAQSPRYKIIEKRQSVAFWCNPISGHATLYWYQQILGQGPKLLIQFQNNGVVDDSQLPKDRFSAERLKGVDSTLKIQPAKLEDSAVYLCASSLDPGLAELGSGELFFGEGSRLTVL.

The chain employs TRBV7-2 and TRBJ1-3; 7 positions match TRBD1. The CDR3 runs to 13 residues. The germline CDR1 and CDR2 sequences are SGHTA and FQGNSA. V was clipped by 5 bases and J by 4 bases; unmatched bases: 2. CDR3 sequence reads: CASSTDRGNTIYF. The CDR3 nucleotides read TGTGCCAGCAGCACGGACAGGGGAAACACCATATATTTT.

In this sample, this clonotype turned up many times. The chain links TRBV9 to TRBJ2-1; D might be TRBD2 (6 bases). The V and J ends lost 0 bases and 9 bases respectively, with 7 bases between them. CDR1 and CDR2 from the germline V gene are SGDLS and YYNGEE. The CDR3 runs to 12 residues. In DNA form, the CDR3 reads TGTGCCAGCAGCGTAGCGGAGGGTGAGCAGTTCTTC. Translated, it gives CASSVAEGEQFF.

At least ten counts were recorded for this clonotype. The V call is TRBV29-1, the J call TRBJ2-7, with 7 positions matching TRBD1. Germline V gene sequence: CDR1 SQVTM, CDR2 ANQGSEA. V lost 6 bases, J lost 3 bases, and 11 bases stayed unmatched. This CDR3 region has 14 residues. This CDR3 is CSVTGRDSNYEQYF. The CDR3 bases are TGCAGCGTAACAGGCCGGGACAGCAACTACGAGCAGTACTTC.

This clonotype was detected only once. Here the CDR3 reads CASSAGGTTNSPLHF. The CDR3 DNA is TGTGCCAGCAGCGCTGGCGGGACAACCAATTCACCCCTCCACTTT. This chain uses TRBV5-6 with TRBJ1-6; perhaps TRBD1 as D (6 bases). Looked up from germline, CDR1 is SGHDT and CDR2 is YYEEEE. V dropped 4 bases and J dropped 7 bases, with 15 bases sitting between them. There are 15 residues in the CDR3. The full variable domain, in which reference TRBV5-6 and TRBJ1-6 provide the parts outside the CDR3, is DAGVTQSPTHLIKTRGQQVTLRCSPKSGHDTVSWYQQALGQGPQFIFQYYEEEERQRGNFPDRFSGHQFPNYSSELNVNALLLGDSALYLCASSAGGTTNSPLHFGNGTRLTVT.

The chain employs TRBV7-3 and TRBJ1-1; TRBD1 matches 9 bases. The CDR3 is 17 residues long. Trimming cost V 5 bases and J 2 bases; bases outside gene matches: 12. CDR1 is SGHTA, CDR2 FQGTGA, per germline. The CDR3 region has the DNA TGTGCCAGCAGCCAGGCCGGGACAGGGAGGATAAACACTGAAGCTTTCTTT. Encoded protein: CASSQAGTGRINTEAFF.